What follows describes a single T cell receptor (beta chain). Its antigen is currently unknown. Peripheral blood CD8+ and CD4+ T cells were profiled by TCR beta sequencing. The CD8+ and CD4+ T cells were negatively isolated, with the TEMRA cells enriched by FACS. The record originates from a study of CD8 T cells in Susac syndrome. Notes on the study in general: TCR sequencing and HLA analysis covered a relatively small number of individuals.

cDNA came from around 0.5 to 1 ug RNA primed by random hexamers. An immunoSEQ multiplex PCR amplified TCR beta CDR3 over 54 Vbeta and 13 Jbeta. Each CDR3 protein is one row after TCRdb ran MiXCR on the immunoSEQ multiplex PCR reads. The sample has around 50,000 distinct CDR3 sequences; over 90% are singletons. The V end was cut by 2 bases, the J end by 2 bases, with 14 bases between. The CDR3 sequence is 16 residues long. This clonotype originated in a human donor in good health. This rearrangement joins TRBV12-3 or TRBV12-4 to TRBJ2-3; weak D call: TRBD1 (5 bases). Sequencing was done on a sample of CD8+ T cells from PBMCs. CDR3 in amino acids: CASSLLPGPSTDTQYF. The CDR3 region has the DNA TGTGCCAGCAGTTTATTACCAGGGCCCTCCACAGATACGCAGTATTTT.